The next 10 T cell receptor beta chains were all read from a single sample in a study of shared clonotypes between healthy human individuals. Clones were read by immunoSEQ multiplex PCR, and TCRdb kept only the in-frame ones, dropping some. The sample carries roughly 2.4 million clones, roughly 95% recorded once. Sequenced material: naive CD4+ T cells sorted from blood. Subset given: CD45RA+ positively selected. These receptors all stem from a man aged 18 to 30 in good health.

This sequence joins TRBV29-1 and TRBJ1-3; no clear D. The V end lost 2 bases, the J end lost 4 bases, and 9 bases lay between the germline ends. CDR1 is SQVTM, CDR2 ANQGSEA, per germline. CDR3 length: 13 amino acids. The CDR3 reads CSVEKQPGNTIYF. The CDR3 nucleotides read TGCAGCGTTGAAAAACAGCCCGGAAACACCATATATTTT. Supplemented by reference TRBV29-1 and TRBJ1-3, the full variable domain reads SAVISQKPSRDICQRGTSLTIQCQVDSQVTMMFWYRQQPGQSLTLIATANQGSEATYESGFVIDKFPISRPNLTFSTLTVSNMSPEDSSIYLCSVEKQPGNTIYFGEGSWLTVV.

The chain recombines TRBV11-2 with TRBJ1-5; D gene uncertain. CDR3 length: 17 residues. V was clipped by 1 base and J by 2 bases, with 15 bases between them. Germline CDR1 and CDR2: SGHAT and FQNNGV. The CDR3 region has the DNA TGTGCCAGCAGCTTAGCATCAGGCAAGGGTGGCAATCAGCCCCAGCATTTT. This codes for CASSLASGKGGNQPQHF.

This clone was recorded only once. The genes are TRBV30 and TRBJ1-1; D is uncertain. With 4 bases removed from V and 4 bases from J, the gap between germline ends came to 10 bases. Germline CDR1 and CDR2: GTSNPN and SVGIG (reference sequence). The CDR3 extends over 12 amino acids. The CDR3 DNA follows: TGTGCCTGGAAGGGATATGGCACTGAAGCTTTCTTT. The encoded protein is CAWKGYGTEAFF.

The CDR3, as DNA: TGTGCCTGGAGCGGGGACAGCCCGTTTCGTTCACCCCTCCACTTT. It is translated as CAWSGDSPFRSPLHF. The chain combines TRBV30 with TRBJ1-6; 7 nucleotides match TRBD1. Losses at the gene ends were 3 bases for V and 9 bases for J; bases not matched to a gene: 11. The CDR3 extends over 15 amino acids. Germline V gives CDR1 GTSNPN, CDR2 SVGIG (reference sequence).

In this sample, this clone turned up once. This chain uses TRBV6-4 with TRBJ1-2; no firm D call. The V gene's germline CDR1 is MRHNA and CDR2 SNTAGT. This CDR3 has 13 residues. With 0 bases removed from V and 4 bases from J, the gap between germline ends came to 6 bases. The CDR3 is CASSDSGPYGYTF. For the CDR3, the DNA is TGTGCCAGCAGTGACTCGGGCCCCTATGGCTACACCTTC.

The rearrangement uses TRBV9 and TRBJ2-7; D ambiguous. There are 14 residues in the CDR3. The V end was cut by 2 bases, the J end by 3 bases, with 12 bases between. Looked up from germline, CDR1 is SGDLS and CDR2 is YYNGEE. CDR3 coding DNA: TGTGCCAGCAGCGTGGGCTCCCAGATCTACGAGCAGTACTTC. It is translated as CASSVGSQIYEQYF.

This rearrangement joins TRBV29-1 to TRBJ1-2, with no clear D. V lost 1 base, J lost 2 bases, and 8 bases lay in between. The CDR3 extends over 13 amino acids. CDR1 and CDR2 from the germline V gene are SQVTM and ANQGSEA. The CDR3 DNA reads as TGCAGCGTTGAAGTCGGCAGGAACTATGGCTACACCTTC. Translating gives CSVEVGRNYGYTF.

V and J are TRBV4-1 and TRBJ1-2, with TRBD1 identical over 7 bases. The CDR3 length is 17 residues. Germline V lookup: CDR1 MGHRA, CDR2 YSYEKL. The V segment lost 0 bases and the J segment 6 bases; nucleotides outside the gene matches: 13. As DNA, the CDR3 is TGCGCCAGCAGCCAAGATCCCGGACAGGCTAGAGGAAATGGCTACACCTTC. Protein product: CASSQDPGQARGNGYTF.

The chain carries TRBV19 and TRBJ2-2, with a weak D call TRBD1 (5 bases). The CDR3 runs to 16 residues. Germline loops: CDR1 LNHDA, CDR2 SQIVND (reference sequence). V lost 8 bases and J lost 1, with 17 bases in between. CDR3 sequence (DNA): TGTGCCAGTGGGGCCCAGGGCAGGATGAACACCGGGGAGCTGTTTTTT. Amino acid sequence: CASGAQGRMNTGELFF.

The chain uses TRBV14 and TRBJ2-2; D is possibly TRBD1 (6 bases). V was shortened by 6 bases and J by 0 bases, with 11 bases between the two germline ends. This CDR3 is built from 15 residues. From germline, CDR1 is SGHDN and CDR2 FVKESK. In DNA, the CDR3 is TGTGCCAGCAGGCTACAGGGACCGAACACCGGGGAGCTGTTTTTT. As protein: CASRLQGPNTGELFF.